Listed here are 14 T cell receptor beta chains from one sample, sequenced in a study of Ad26.COV2.S vaccination and SARS-CoV-2 variants. Sequencing used immunoSEQ multiplex PCR; TCRdb keeps in-frame clones, though not all of them. The table records fewer than 900,000 clones, about 90% of them present only once. The sample's treatment: about 20 received Ad26.COV2.S at low or high dose, single or two shots; roughly five received placebo; per-sample allocation not given. Day 63 following the first vaccine or placebo injection was when the samples were taken. Sample: peripheral blood, taken in a trial of Ad26.COV2.S vaccine versus placebo. Every receptor here comes from a person between 18 and 65 years old who received the Ad26.COV2.S COVID-19 vaccine or a placebo.

This clone has a single count. The CDR3, as DNA: TGTGCCAGCAGTTCACGAGCAGGCAGCTCCTATGGCTACACCTTC. Protein: CASSSRAGSSYGYTF. This sequence joins TRBV27 and TRBJ1-2; D is ambiguous. Germline loops: CDR1 MNHEY, CDR2 SMNVEV (reference sequence). The CDR3 loop spans 15 amino acids. The V end was cut by 4 bases, the J end by 4 bases, with 16 bases between.

CDR3 sequence reads: CASSPPGAGTAPSYEQYF. CDR3 DNA sequence: TGTGCCAGCAGCCCTCCCGGGGCAGGGACAGCGCCGTCCTACGAGCAGTACTTC. The chain recombines TRBV14 with TRBJ2-7; TRBD1 aligns across 7 bases. Germline-derived CDR1 and CDR2 are SGHDN and FVKESK. With V trimmed by 4 bases and J by 1 base, 16 bases remained unmatched. There are 18 residues in the CDR3.

The chain carries TRBV2 and TRBJ1-6; the D is unclear. The CDR3 is 15 residues long. The V end lost 3 bases, the J end lost 8 bases, and 14 bases lay between the germline ends. From germline, CDR1 is SNHLY and CDR2 FYNNEI. CDR3 sequence reads: CASSEEAASDSPLHF. In DNA, the CDR3 is TGTGCCAGCAGTGAGGAGGCGGCTAGCGATTCACCCCTCCACTTT.

In DNA, the CDR3 is TGTGCCAGTAGTATTAGACAGGGAGGCAATCAGCCCCAGCATTTT. This translates into CASSIRQGGNQPQHF. The chain uses TRBV19 and TRBJ1-5, with 7 bases identical to TRBD1. CDR1 is LNHDA, CDR2 SQIVND, per germline (reference sequence). J was trimmed by 2 bases and V by 3 bases; bases with no gene match: 4. This CDR3 comprises 15 residues.

This clone was seen more than once but under ten times. The V and J genes are TRBV27 and TRBJ2-3; D gene ambiguous. Germline V gene lookup returns CDR1 MNHEY and CDR2 SMNVEV (reference sequence). The CDR3 is 16 amino acids. V was cut by 0 bases and J by 8 bases, with 18 bases left in between. CDR3 sequence: CASSLSPPREVATQYF. CDR3 coding DNA: TGTGCCAGCAGTTTATCCCCGCCCCGAGAAGTTGCTACGCAGTATTTT.

The V and J genes are TRBV30 and TRBJ2-6; D uncertain. Trimming cost V 5 bases and J 7 bases, with 9 bases left between them. Germline CDR1 and CDR2: GTSNPN and SVGIG (reference sequence). This CDR3 has 12 amino acids. CDR3 bases: TGTGCCTGGTCACGAGGTGCCAACGTCCTGACTTTC. Amino acid sequence: CAWSRGANVLTF.

This clone occurred once. The chain is built from TRBV14 and TRBJ1-5; D call uncertain. From germline, CDR1 is SGHDN and CDR2 FVKESK. Trimming took 5 bases from V and 3 from J, leaving 8 bases between them. The CDR3 loop spans 13 amino acids. The CDR3 sequence: CASSRLHNQPQHF. The CDR3 coding sequence is TGTGCCAGCAGCAGACTGCACAATCAGCCCCAGCATTTT.

The chain has TRBV21-1 and TRBJ1-3; the D segment call TRBD1 is taken from the table without a DNA check. TRBV21-1 is an annotated pseudogene. The CDR3 has 15 amino acids. DNA for the CDR3: TGTGCCAGCAGCAAAGCTTCGGACAGGCAGAACACCATATATTTT. Translating it yields CASSKASDRQNTIYF.

Worth noting for this clone: The sample contains more than one DNA sequence encoding this CDR3. The V gene is TRBV2, the J gene TRBJ2-7; D ambiguous. CDR3 length: 10 amino acids. Germline V gene sequence: CDR1 SNHLY, CDR2 FYNNEI. V was pared by 8 bases and J by 1 base, with 3 bases between. The CDR3: CASRSYEQYF. CDR3 DNA: TGTGCCAGCCGGTCCTACGAGCAGTACTTC.

This sequence joins TRBV6-6 and TRBJ1-2; D is uncertain. CDR1 MNHNY and CDR2 SVGAGI come from the germline V gene (reference sequence). The CDR3 extends over 13 amino acids. The V end was cut by 5 bases, the J end by 4 bases, with 11 bases between. CDR3 residues: CASSGEAPYGYTF. CDR3 nucleotide sequence: TGTGCCAGCAGTGGAGAGGCCCCCTATGGCTACACCTTC.

This clone was found once. The chain couples TRBV6-5 to TRBJ2-2; TRBD1 or TRBD2 may be the D gene (5 bases each). Germline loops: CDR1 MNHEY, CDR2 SVGAGI. This CDR3 region has 13 residues. Trimming removed 4 bases at V and 5 bases at J, with 8 bases between. CDR3: CASSFWGTGELFF. The CDR3 region has the DNA TGTGCCAGCAGTTTCTGGGGGACCGGGGAGCTGTTTTTT.

The chain links TRBV14 to TRBJ2-1; D may correspond to TRBD1 or TRBD2 (5 bases each). Trimming pared 4 bases from V and 7 bases from J, leaving 17 bases between. This CDR3 contains 15 residues. Germline V gene lookup returns CDR1 SGHDN and CDR2 FVKESK. The CDR3 DNA reads TGTGCCAGCAGCCCAGGGTTGGGAGTATGGAATGAGCAGTTCTTC. It yields the protein CASSPGLGVWNEQFF.

The rearrangement joins TRBV7-9 to TRBJ1-2; 7 positions match TRBD1. V shed 1 base, J shed 6 bases, and the junction held 8 bases outside the gene matches. CDR1 is SEHNR, CDR2 FQNEAQ, per germline (reference sequence). The CDR3 is 15 amino acids. The CDR3 sequence: CASSLDPTGRHGYTF. DNA of the CDR3: TGTGCCAGCAGCTTAGATCCGACAGGGAGACATGGCTACACCTTC.

This clone came up once. This chain joins TRBV18 and TRBJ2-7; D remains unclear. Trimming pared 0 bases from V and 4 bases from J, leaving 7 bases between. The CDR3 covers 13 residues. Germline V gene lookup returns CDR1 KGHSH and CDR2 LQKENI. CDR3: CASSPPLAYEQYF. The CDR3 coding sequence is TGTGCCAGCTCACCACCGTTGGCTTACGAGCAGTACTTC.